Each of the 18 T cell receptor beta chains below was sequenced from the same sample in a study of T cells after yellow fever vaccination (dated by TCRdb to about 2019). The method behind the library was 5' RACE. The instrument was an Illumina HiSeq 2500. TCRdb handled the public reads itself, with Q25 trimming in fastp and clone calling in MiXCR, and kept productive beta chains. All rows with the same CDR3 protein become a single entry with the most common DNA and genes. The table for this sample lists about 550,000 distinct CDR3 sequences; about a fifth of them were counted only once. Together, the top ten hold 13% to 15% of the sample. The intended sense of this specimen's treatment or condition label: live attenuated yellow fever vaccine strain. The starting material was PBMCs, obtained 15 days after the yellow fever booster vaccination. The receptors come from a man aged 25 to 40 who received the YFV17D yellow fever vaccine.

The chain has TRBV5-5 and TRBJ2-1; D is possibly TRBD2 (6 bases). Germline assignment: CDR1 SGHKS and CDR2 YYEKEE (reference sequence). V shed 1 base and J shed 2 bases, with 13 bases lying between them. The CDR3 is 16 residues long. CDR3 bases: TGTGCCAGCAGCTTGAGTTTGGGGGAGGCCTACAATGAGCAGTTCTTC. It translates to CASSLSLGEAYNEQFF.

The rearrangement uses TRBV6-1 and TRBJ2-2; 7 bases align to TRBD1. This CDR3 has 15 residues. With V trimmed by 5 bases and J by 3 bases, 6 bases remained unmatched. Germline lookup yields CDR1 MNHNS and CDR2 SASEGT. CDR3 in DNA: TGTGCCAGCAGTCGAGAGGGGGCACACACCGGGGAGCTGTTTTTT. Its translation: CASSREGAHTGELFF.

This clonotype occurred a few times. This rearrangement joins TRBV4-2 to TRBJ2-7; TRBD1 is a possible D gene (6 bases). CDR1 is LGHNA, CDR2 YNFKEQ, per germline. The CDR3 is made up of 15 amino acids. V was shortened by 1 base and J by 3 bases, with 13 bases between the two germline ends. The CDR3 spells CASSQVPGAIYEQYF. CDR3 nucleotide sequence: TGTGCCAGCAGCCAAGTACCAGGGGCGATCTACGAGCAGTACTTC.

Only a few counts were recorded for this clonotype. The chain links TRBV9 to TRBJ2-3; D is uncertain. Germline CDR1 and CDR2: SGDLS and YYNGEE. The CDR3 has 12 amino acids. The germline V and J ends were trimmed by 3 bases and 5 bases, with 7 bases remaining between them. The CDR3 DNA reads as TGTGCCAGCAGCGCCCAGGAAGATACGCAGTATTTT. This translates into CASSAQEDTQYF.

The V call is TRBV20-1, the J call TRBJ2-1; 10 bases match TRBD2. Germline trimming cut 4 bases from V and 11 bases from J; bases unmatched to any gene: 11. Germline V CDR1 and CDR2: DFQATT, SNEGSKA (reference sequence). This CDR3 has 14 residues. The DNA of the CDR3 is TGCAGTGCTACCTCCGGGACTAGCGCTCCTAAGCAGTTCTTC. Translated: CSATSGTSAPKQFF.

This clonotype was detected a few times. The chain uses TRBV20-1 and TRBJ2-5; no reliable D call. Trimming took off 6 bases at V and 2 bases at J, with 16 bases between the two ends. The V gene's germline CDR1 is DFQATT and CDR2 SNEGSKA (reference sequence). The length of the CDR3 is 14 residues. Here the CDR3 DNA reads TGCAGTGCACCAGCTAGGGATACACAAGAGACCCAGTACTTC. Protein product: CSAPARDTQETQYF.

This clonotype has a handful of counts. This chain links TRBV18 with TRBJ2-1; TRBD2 matches 7 bases. The CDR3 length is 14 residues. V gave up 3 bases and J gave up 8 bases; unmatched junction bases: 7. Per germline, CDR1 KGHSH and CDR2 LQKENI. The CDR3 DNA follows: TGTGCCAGCTCACCTCGGACTAGAGGACATGAGCAGTTCTTC. It specifies CASSPRTRGHEQFF.

The CDR3 protein is CASSPPMTGAFF. The CDR3 DNA reads TGTGCCAGCTCACCCCCTATGACGGGAGCTTTCTTT. The chain employs TRBV18 and TRBJ1-1, with D hard to call. Per germline, CDR1 KGHSH and CDR2 LQKENI. V shed 3 bases and J shed 10 bases, with 12 bases lying between them. The CDR3 covers 12 residues.

The chain joins TRBV7-2 to TRBJ2-2; D remains ambiguous. Trimming stripped 0 bases from V and 6 bases from J, with 14 bases between. Per the germline V gene, CDR1 is SGHTA and CDR2 is FQGNSA. This CDR3 region has 16 residues. CDR3 in amino acids: CASSLAPTHLPGELFF. The CDR3, as DNA: TGTGCCAGCAGCTTAGCGCCGACCCACCTCCCCGGGGAGCTGTTTTTT.

The chain links TRBV5-1 to TRBJ2-7; perhaps TRBD1 as D (5 bases). The germline V gene has CDR1 SGHRS and CDR2 YFSETQ. V was clipped by 1 base and J by 6 bases, with 17 bases between them. This CDR3 contains 15 residues. As DNA, the CDR3 is TGCGCCAGCAGCTTGAGTGGCAGGGTCGTCGGCGAGCAGTACTTC. This translates into CASSLSGRVVGEQYF.

J is TRBJ2-7 and V is TRBV3-1; D not resolved. CDR1 and CDR2 from the germline V gene are LGHDT and YNNKEL (reference sequence). The CDR3 covers 14 residues. V lost 1 base and J lost 0, with 7 bases in between. The CDR3 spells CASSQAGPSYEQYF. In DNA form, the CDR3 reads TGTGCCAGCAGCCAAGCGGGCCCCTCCTACGAGCAGTACTTC.

There are a few counts of this clonotype. V is TRBV5-1 and J is TRBJ2-7; TRBD1 is a possible D gene (6 bases). The germline V and J ends were trimmed by 1 base and 5 bases, with 10 bases remaining between them. Germline lookup yields CDR1 SGHRS and CDR2 YFSETQ. The CDR3 length is 13 residues. For the CDR3, the DNA is TGCGCCAGCAGCTTGACAGGGAGCCACGAGCAGTACTTC. Its protein product is CASSLTGSHEQYF.

This clonotype was found a few times. V usage is TRBV20-1 and J usage is TRBJ1-1; no definite D call. Germline V CDR1 and CDR2: DFQATT, SNEGSKA (reference sequence). CDR3 length: 13 residues. V lost 2 bases and J lost 6, with 13 bases in between. The CDR3 sequence is CSARRDTYAEAFF. The CDR3 region has the DNA TGCAGTGCTAGAAGAGATACTTACGCTGAAGCTTTCTTT.

The V and J genes are TRBV12-3 or TRBV12-4 and TRBJ2-7; tentatively, D is TRBD1 or TRBD2 (6 bases each). Trimming cost V 6 bases and J 3 bases, with 12 bases left between them. The CDR3 runs 13 residues. Written as DNA, the CDR3 is TGTGCCAGCAGAGGGGGTAGCGGCTACGAGCAGTACTTC. Its translation: CASRGGSGYEQYF.

The chain joins TRBV7-2 to TRBJ2-1; tentatively, D is TRBD1 or TRBD2 (6 bases each). Deletions cut 5 bases from V and 2 bases from J, with 13 bases between. The germline V gene encodes CDR1 SGHTA and CDR2 FQGNSA. The CDR3 runs to 15 residues. The CDR3 loop reads CASSLGGHTYNEQFF. The CDR3 DNA is TGTGCCAGCAGCCTCGGGGGACACACCTACAATGAGCAGTTCTTC. Variable domain in full (rest from reference TRBV7-2 and TRBJ2-1): GAGVSQSPSNKVTEKGKDVELRCDPISGHTALYWYRQSLGQGLEFLIYFQGNSAPDKSGLPSDRFSAERTGGSVSTLTIQRTQQEDSAVYLCASSLGGHTYNEQFFGPGTRLTVL.

V usage is TRBV7-9 and J usage is TRBJ2-3; D unresolved. This CDR3 contains 13 residues. Germline values: CDR1 SEHNR, CDR2 FQNEAQ (reference sequence). The V end lost 1 base, the J end lost 6 bases, and 8 bases lay between the germline ends. CDR3 nucleotide sequence: TGTGCCAGCAGCTTAGACCCCCTGGATACGCAGTATTTT. It codes for CASSLDPLDTQYF.

The chain recombines TRBV5-1 with TRBJ2-3; D uncertain. CDR1 and CDR2 from the germline V gene are SGHRS and YFSETQ. The CDR3 contains 14 residues. V shed 4 bases and J shed 4 bases, with 13 bases lying between them. CDR3 bases: TGCGCCAGCAGCGGTACGACGTCGTCAGATACGCAGTATTTT. Its protein is CASSGTTSSDTQYF.

The gene calls are TRBV7-8 and TRBJ2-1, with D perhaps matching TRBD2 (6 bases). The germline V gene encodes CDR1 SGHVS and CDR2 FQNEAQ. This CDR3 spans 18 amino acids. V lost 5 bases and J lost 0, with 20 bases in between. CDR3 loop: CASSGTARGLHSYNEQFF. In DNA form, the CDR3 reads TGTGCCAGCAGCGGGACCGCGAGGGGACTCCACTCCTACAATGAGCAGTTCTTC.